These 15 T cell receptor beta chains came from one sample sequenced in a study of cytomegalovirus exposure and HLA in healthy donors. Researchers ran the PCR with 60 Vbeta and 13 Jbeta primers. The method was immunoSEQ multiplex PCR; TCRdb's version includes in-frame clones alone and lacks a portion of them. The sample has some 93,000 clones; 70% to 85% are singletons. The material sequenced was PBMCs. These receptors came from a man between 45 and 60 years old in good health and CMV-seronegative.

The V call is TRBV28, the J call TRBJ2-7; D unclear. Germline V CDR1 and CDR2: MDHEN, SYDVKM. Between the trimmed V and J ends, which lost 5 bases and 5 bases, there was a span of 10 bases. The CDR3 covers 12 residues. CDR3 loop: CASSLISNEQYF. DNA for the CDR3: TGTGCCAGCAGTCTTATATCTAACGAGCAGTACTTC.

This rearrangement joins TRBV28 to TRBJ1-1; weak D call: TRBD1 (6 bases). Trimming removed 5 bases at V and 1 base at J, with 8 bases between. CDR1 MDHEN and CDR2 SYDVKM come from the germline V gene. CDR3 size: 13 residues. The CDR3 loop reads CASSTGQNTEAFF. The CDR3 DNA reads TGTGCCAGCAGTACGGGACAGAACACTGAAGCTTTCTTT.

This sequence joins TRBV6-6 and TRBJ2-3; 8 bases align to TRBD2. Trimming took 5 bases from V and 6 from J; bases not matched to a gene: 13. This CDR3 spans 16 amino acids. The germline V gene has CDR1 MNHNY and CDR2 SVGAGI (reference sequence). CDR3 amino acids: CASSPGREATGDTQYF. CDR3 DNA: TGTGCCAGCAGTCCTGGGCGGGAGGCCACAGGCGATACGCAGTATTTT.

V is TRBV28 and J is TRBJ1-2; 12 nucleotides align to TRBD1. Germline CDR1 MDHEN, CDR2 SYDVKM. The CDR3 is made up of 15 amino acids. With 4 bases clipped from V and 7 bases from J, the junction kept 7 bases outside the gene matches. The CDR3 DNA reads as TGTGCCAGCAGTTCAGGGGGACAGGGGGCGCTTGGCTACACCTTC. It encodes CASSSGGQGALGYTF.

The chain employs TRBV7-8 and TRBJ2-5; D is undetermined. CDR3 size: 13 residues. CDR1 is SGHVS, CDR2 FQNEAQ, per germline. With 5 bases removed from V and 5 bases from J, the gap between germline ends came to 12 bases. The CDR3 sequence: CASSPSTGETQYF. The CDR3 DNA reads TGTGCCAGCAGCCCGAGTACTGGTGAGACCCAGTACTTC.

The CDR3 nucleotides read TGCGCCAGCAGCTTGGGCGGGGATAGCGGGAGGGCCTACAATGAGCAGTTCTTC. As protein: CASSLGGDSGRAYNEQFF. The chain is built from TRBV5-1 and TRBJ2-1, with 11 bases identical to TRBD2. CDR1 SGHRS and CDR2 YFSETQ come from the germline V gene. This CDR3 comprises 18 residues. Unmatched junction bases numbered 7, after V lost 0 bases and J lost 2 bases. Full variable domain (outside the CDR3, taken from reference TRBV5-1 and TRBJ2-1): KAGVTQTPRYLIKTRGQQVTLSCSPISGHRSVSWYQQTPGQGLQFLFEYFSETQRNKGNFPGRFSGRQFSNSRSEMNVSTLELGDSALYLCASSLGGDSGRAYNEQFFGPGTRLTVL.

This chain links TRBV28 with TRBJ2-2; 11 bases agree with TRBD1. The CDR3 is 15 amino acids. V dropped 6 bases and J dropped 7; count of bases not matched to a gene: 7. Germline CDR1 reads MDHEN; CDR2 reads SYDVKM. The CDR3 loop is CASRGTGGRGGELFF. The CDR3 DNA reads as TGTGCCAGCAGAGGGACAGGGGGACGAGGCGGGGAGCTGTTTTTT.

This clone was picked up a small number of times. Germline is not matched at one junction end, which may reflect a read error. The J gene is TRBJ2-1, the V gene TRBV27; D gene ambiguous. This CDR3 spans 11 amino acids. Germline assignment: CDR1 MNHEY and CDR2 SMNVEV (reference sequence). Here the CDR3 reads CATSLYNEQFF. The CDR3 bases are TGTGCCACCAGTCTCTACAATGAGCAGTTCTTC.

The rearrangement links TRBV28 to TRBJ1-1; 8 bases match TRBD1. CDR3 length: 14 amino acids. The germline CDR1 and CDR2 sequences are MDHEN and SYDVKM. V was pared by 5 bases and J by 10 bases, with 12 bases of the junction left unmatched. The chain's CDR3 is CASSPTGVPGGAFF. The CDR3, as DNA: TGTGCCAGCAGTCCGACAGGGGTCCCCGGGGGAGCTTTCTTT.

The rearrangement uses TRBV20-1 and TRBJ2-1; no clear D gene. Trimming left V 6 bases short and J 1 base short, with 4 bases between. This CDR3 has 11 amino acids. Germline CDR1 reads DFQATT; CDR2 reads SNEGSKA (reference sequence). The CDR3 nucleotides are TGCAGTGCCCTATCCTACAATGAGCAGTTCTTC. Its translation: CSALSYNEQFF.

V usage is TRBV6-5 and J usage is TRBJ1-1; D might be TRBD1 (6 bases). V shed 6 bases and J shed 10 bases, with 18 bases lying between them. The CDR3 totals 13 residues. The germline V gene encodes CDR1 MNHEY and CDR2 SVGAGI. CDR3 protein: CASSQAPGTRAFF. The CDR3 region has the DNA TGTGCCAGCAGCCAAGCCCCAGGGACACGAGCTTTCTTT.

The chain carries TRBV4-1 and TRBJ1-1; D is uncertain. V dropped 0 bases and J dropped 3 bases, with 17 bases sitting between them. Germline V gives CDR1 MGHRA, CDR2 YSYEKL. The length of the CDR3 is 17 residues. The CDR3 region has the DNA TGCGCCAGCAGCCAAGATGGGGTGATGAGGGAATACACTGAAGCTTTCTTT. It is translated as CASSQDGVMREYTEAFF.

The rearrangement links TRBV15 to TRBJ2-2; 12 bases align to TRBD2. Germline CDR1 is LNHNV and CDR2 is YYDKDF (reference sequence). The CDR3 runs 17 residues. Trimming cost V 0 bases and J 7 bases; bases outside gene matches: 6. The CDR3 sequence: CATSRDPTSGSIGELFF. CDR3 DNA sequence: TGTGCCACCAGCAGAGATCCGACTAGCGGGAGTATCGGGGAGCTGTTTTTT. Full variable domain (outside the CDR3, taken from reference TRBV15 and TRBJ2-2): DAMVIQNPRYQVTQFGKPVTLSCSQTLNHNVMYWYQQKSSQAPKLLFHYYDKDFNNEADTPDNFQSRRPNTSFCFLDIRSPGLGDTAMYLCATSRDPTSGSIGELFFGEGSRLTVL.

In regard to this clone: The germline gene is not matched at one end of the junction; a read error may be the cause. This chain joins TRBV7-9 and TRBJ2-5, with a tentative D call TRBD2 (6 bases). There are 12 residues in the CDR3. In germline, CDR1 is SEHNR, CDR2 FQNEAQ (reference sequence). This CDR3 reads CSSSSGGETQYF. CDR3 coding DNA: TGTTCCAGCAGCTCTGGGGGGGAGACCCAGTACTTC.

The V call is TRBV5-1, the J call TRBJ2-1, with 13 bases that match TRBD2. V shed 3 bases and J 7 bases; nucleotides not matched to a gene: 4. The germline V gene has CDR1 SGHRS and CDR2 YFSETQ. The CDR3 is made up of 15 amino acids. CDR3 loop: CASSWTSGSTNEQFF. The CDR3 nucleotides are TGCGCCAGCAGCTGGACTAGCGGGAGTACGAATGAGCAGTTCTTC.